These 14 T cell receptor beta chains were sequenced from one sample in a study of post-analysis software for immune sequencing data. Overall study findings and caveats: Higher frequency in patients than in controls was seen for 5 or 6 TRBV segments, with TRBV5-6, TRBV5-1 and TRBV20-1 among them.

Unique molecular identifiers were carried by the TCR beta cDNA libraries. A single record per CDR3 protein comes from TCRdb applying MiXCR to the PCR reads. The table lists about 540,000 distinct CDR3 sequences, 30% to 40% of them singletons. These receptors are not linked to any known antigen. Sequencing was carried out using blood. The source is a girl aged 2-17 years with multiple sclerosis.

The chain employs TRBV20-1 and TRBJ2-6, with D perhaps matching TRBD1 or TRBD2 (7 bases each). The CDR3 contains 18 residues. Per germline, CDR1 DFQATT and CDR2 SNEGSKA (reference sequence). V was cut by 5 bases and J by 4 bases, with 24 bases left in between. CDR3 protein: CSAPRQGGGRLGANVLTF. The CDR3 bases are TGCAGTGCTCCTCGACAGGGAGGGGGTAGGTTGGGGGCCAACGTCCTGACTTTC.

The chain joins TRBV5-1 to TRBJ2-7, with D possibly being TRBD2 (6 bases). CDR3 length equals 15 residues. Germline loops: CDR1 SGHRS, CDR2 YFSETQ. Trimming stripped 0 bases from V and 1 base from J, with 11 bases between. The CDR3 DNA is TGCGCCAGCAGCTTGGGGGGGGACGTATCCTACGAGCAGTACTTC. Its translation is CASSLGGDVSYEQYF.

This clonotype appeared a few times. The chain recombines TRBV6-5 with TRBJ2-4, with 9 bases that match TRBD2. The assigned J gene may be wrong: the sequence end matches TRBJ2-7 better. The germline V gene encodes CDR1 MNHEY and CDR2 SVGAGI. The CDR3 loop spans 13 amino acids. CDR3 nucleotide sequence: TGTGCCAGCAGGTCTAGCGGGGTAAACGAGCAGTACTTC. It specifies CASRSSGVNEQYF.

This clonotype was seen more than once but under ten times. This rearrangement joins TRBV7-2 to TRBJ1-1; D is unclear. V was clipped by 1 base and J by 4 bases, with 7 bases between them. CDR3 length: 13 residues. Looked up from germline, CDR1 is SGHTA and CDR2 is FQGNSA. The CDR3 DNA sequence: TGTGCCAGCAGCTTAGACTTCCTCACTGAAGCTTTCTTT. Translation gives CASSLDFLTEAFF.

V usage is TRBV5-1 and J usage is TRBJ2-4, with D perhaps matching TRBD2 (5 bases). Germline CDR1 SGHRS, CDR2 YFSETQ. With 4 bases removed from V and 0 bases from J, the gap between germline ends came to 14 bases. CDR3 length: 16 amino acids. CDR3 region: CASSPTSGIAKNIQYF. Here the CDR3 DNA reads TGCGCCAGCAGCCCTACGTCGGGGATAGCCAAAAACATTCAGTACTTC.

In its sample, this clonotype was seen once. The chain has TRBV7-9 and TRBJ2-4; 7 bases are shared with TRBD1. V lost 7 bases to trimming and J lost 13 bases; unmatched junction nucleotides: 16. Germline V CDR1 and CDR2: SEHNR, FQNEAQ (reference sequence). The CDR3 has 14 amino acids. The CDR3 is CASNRQGPSNEQYF. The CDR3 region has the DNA TGTGCCAGCAACAGACAGGGACCAAGCAATGAGCAGTACTTC.

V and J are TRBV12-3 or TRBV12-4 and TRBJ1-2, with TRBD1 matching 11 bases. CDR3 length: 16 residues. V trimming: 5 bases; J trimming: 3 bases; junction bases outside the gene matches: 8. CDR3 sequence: CASSPPGQGAYYGYTF. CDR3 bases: TGTGCCAGCAGTCCCCCCGGACAGGGGGCGTACTATGGCTACACCTTC.

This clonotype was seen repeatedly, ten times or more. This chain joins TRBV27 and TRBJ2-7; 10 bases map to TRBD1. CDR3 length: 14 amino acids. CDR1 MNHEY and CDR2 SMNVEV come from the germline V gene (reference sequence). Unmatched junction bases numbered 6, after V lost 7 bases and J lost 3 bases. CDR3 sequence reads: CASKPGQGRYEQYF. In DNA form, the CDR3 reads TGTGCCAGCAAACCGGGACAGGGGCGCTACGAGCAGTACTTC.

The CDR3: CASSWKNTEAFF. CDR3 coding DNA: TGCGCCAGCAGCTGGAAGAACACTGAAGCTTTCTTT. This chain uses TRBV4-1 with TRBJ1-1; D unresolved. Germline V gene lookup returns CDR1 MGHRA and CDR2 YSYEKL. The V gene lost 5 bases and the J gene lost 1 base, with 5 bases spanning the gap. This CDR3 spans 12 amino acids.

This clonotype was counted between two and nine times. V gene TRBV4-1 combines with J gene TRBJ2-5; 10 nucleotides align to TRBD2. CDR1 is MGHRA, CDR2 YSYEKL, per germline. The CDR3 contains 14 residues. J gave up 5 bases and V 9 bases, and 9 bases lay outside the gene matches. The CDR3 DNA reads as TGCGCCAGTCAAAGCGGGGGGGCATCTGAGACCCAGTACTTC. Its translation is CASQSGGASETQYF.

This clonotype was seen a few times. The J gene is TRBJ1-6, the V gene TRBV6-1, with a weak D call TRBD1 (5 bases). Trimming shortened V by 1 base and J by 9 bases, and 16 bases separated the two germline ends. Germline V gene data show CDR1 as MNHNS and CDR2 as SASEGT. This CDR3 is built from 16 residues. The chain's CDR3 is CASSEVAGRFSSPLHF. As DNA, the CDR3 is TGTGCCAGCAGTGAAGTGGCAGGGAGATTTTCTTCACCCCTCCACTTT.

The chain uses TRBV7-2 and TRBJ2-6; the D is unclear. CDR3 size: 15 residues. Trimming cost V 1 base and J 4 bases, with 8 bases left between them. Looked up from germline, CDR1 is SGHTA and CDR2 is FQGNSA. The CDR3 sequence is CASSLVWPGANVLTF. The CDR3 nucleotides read TGTGCCAGCAGCTTAGTTTGGCCCGGGGCCAACGTCCTGACTTTC.

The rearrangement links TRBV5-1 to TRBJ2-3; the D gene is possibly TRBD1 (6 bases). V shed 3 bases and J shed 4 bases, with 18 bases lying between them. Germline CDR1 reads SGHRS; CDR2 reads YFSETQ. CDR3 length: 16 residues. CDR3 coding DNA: TGCGCCAGCAGCTCGGGACAATTGGGTTGGTCAGATACGCAGTATTTT. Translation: CASSSGQLGWSDTQYF.

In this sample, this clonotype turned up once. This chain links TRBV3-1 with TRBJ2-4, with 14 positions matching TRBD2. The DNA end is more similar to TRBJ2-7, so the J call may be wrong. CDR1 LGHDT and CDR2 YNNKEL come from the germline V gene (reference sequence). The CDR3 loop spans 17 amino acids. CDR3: CASSTGLAGEAAYEQYF. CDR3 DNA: TGTGCCAGCAGCACGGGACTAGCGGGGGAAGCGGCCTACGAGCAGTACTTC.